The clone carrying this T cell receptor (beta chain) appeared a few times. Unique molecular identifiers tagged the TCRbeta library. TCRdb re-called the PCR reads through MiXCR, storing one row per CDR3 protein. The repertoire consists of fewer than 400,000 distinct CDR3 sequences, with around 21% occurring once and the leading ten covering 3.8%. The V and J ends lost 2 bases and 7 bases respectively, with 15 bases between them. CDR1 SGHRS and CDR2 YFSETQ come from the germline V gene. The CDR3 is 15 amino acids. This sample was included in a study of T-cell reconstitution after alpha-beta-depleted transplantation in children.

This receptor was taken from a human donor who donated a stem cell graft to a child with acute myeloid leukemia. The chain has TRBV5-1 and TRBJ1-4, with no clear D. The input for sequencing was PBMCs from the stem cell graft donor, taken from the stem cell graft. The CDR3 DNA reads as TGCGCCAGCAGCTTCGAACAGCCATTACGTGAAAAACTGTTTTTT. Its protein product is CASSFEQPLREKLFF.